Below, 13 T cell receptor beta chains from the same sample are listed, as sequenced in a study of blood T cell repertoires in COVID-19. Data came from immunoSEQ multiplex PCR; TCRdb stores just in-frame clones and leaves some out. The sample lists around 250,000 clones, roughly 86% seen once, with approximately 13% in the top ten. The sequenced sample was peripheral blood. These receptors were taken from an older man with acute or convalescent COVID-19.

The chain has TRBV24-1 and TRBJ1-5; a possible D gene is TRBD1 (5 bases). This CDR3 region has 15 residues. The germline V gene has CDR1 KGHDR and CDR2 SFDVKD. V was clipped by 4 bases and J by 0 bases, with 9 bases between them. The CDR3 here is CATSETGNSNQPQHF. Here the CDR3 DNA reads TGTGCCACCAGTGAAACAGGAAATAGCAATCAGCCCCAGCATTTT.

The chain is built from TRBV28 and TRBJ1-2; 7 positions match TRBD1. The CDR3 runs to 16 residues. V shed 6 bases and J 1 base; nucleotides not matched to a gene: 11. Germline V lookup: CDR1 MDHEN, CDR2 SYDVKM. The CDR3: CASRTPGTEINYGYTF. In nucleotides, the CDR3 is TGTGCCAGCAGAACCCCCGGGACAGAGATTAACTATGGCTACACCTTC.

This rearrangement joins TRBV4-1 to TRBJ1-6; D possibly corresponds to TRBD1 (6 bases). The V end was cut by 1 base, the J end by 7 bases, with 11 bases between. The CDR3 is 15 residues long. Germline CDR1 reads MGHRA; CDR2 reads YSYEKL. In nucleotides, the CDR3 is TGCGCCAGCAGCCAAGGAGACAGGTTGAATTCACCCCTCCACTTT. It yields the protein CASSQGDRLNSPLHF.

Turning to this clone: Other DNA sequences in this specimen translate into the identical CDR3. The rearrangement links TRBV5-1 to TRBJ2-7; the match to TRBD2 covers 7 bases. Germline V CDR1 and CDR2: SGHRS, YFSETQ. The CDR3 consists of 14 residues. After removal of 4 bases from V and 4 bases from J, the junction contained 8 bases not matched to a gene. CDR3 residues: CASSRSSGTYEQYF. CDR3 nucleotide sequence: TGCGCCAGCAGCCGCTCGAGCGGGACGTACGAGCAGTACTTC.

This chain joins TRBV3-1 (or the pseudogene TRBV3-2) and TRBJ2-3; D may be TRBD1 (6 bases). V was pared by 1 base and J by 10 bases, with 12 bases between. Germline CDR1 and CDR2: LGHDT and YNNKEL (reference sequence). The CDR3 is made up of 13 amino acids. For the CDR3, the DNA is TGTGCCAGCAGCCAAGTCGATGGGGGCGCGCAGTATTTT. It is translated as CASSQVDGGAQYF.

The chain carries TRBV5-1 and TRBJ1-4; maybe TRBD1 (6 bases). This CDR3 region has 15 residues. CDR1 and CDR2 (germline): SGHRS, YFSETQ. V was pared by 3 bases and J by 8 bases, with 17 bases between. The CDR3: CASSWTRGNSEKLFF. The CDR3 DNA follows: TGCGCCAGCAGCTGGACGAGGGGGAACTCCGAAAAACTGTTTTTT.

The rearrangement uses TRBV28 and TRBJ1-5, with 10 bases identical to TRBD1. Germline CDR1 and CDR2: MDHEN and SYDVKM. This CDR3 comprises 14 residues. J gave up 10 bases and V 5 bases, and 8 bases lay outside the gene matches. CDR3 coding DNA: TGTGCCAGCAGTCACCGACAGGGGGCCAAACCCCAGCATTTT. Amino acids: CASSHRQGAKPQHF.

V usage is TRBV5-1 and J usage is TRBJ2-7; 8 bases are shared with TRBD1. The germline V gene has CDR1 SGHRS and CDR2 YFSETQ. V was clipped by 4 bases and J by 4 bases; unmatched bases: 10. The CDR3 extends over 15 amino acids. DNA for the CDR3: TGCGCCAGCAGCCGCCCGGACAGGGATCCTTACGAGCAGTACTTC. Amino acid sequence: CASSRPDRDPYEQYF.

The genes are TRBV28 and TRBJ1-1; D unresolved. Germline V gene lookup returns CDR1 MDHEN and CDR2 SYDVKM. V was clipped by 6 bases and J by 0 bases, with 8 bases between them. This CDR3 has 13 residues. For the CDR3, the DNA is TGTGCCAGCAGATCTACAGTGAACACTGAAGCTTTCTTT. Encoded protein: CASRSTVNTEAFF. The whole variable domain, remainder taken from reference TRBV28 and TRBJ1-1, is DVKVTQSSRYLVKRTGEKVFLECVQDMDHENMFWYRQDPGLGLRLIYFSYDVKMKEKGDIPEGYSVSREKKERFSLILESASTNQTSMYLCASRSTVNTEAFFGQGTRLTVV.

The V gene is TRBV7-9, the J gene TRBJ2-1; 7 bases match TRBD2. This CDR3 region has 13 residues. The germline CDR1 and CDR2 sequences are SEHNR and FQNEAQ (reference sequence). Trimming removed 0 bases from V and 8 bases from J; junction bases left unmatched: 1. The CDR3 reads CASSLAGRDEQFF. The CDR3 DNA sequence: TGTGCCAGCAGCTTAGCGGGGAGGGATGAGCAGTTCTTC.

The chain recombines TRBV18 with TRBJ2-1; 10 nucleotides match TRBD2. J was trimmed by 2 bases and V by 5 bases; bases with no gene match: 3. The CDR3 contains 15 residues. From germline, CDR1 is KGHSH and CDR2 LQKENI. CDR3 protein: CASSSSGGAYNEQFF. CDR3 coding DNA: TGTGCCAGCTCATCCAGCGGGGGGGCCTACAATGAGCAGTTCTTC.

CDR3 region: CASSLPPNTGELFF. The CDR3 DNA is TGTGCCAGCAGCTTACCTCCGAACACCGGGGAGCTGTTTTTT. The chain has TRBV7-2 and TRBJ2-2; no reliable D call. The CDR3 has 14 amino acids. Germline values: CDR1 SGHTA, CDR2 FQGNSA. Trimming removed 2 bases at V and 0 bases at J, with 4 bases between.

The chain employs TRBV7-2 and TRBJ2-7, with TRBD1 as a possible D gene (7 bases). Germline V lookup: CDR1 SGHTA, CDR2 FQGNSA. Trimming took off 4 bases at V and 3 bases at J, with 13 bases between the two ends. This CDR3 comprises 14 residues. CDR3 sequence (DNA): TGTGCCAGCAGCTATGCAGGGGGGAACTACGAGCAGTACTTC. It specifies CASSYAGGNYEQYF.